One and the same sample provided the 3 T cell receptor beta chains below, sequenced in a study of blood T cell repertoires in COVID-19. The protocol was immunoSEQ multiplex PCR, while the TCRdb copy is restricted to in-frame clones and leaves out a portion. In the table there are 150,000 to 160,000 clones, about 89% of which are singletons. The sample consisted of peripheral blood. Receptors originate from a man between 45 and 60 years old with acute or convalescent COVID-19.

The gene calls are TRBV6-1 and TRBJ1-5, with a possible D match to TRBD1 (6 bases). The length of the CDR3 is 15 residues. Germline loops: CDR1 MNHNS, CDR2 SASEGT. The germline V and J ends were trimmed by 1 base and 7 bases, with 14 bases remaining between them. The CDR3 bases are TGTGCCAGCAGTGAAGTACTGACAGGTGGCCAGCCCCAGCATTTT. Its translation is CASSEVLTGGQPQHF.

The chain is built from TRBV28 and TRBJ2-7, with D possibly matching TRBD2 (6 bases). Germline CDR1 is MDHEN and CDR2 is SYDVKM. Trimming removed 9 bases at V and 4 bases at J, with 19 bases between. This CDR3 is 14 amino acids long. The CDR3 nucleotides are TGTGCCAGTGGGGCGGGGTCCGCGGGGTACGAGCAGTACGTC. It encodes CASGAGSAGYEQYV.

J is TRBJ2-3 and V is TRBV7-3; D uncertain. V was clipped by 5 bases and J by 6 bases, with 9 bases between them. The germline V gene has CDR1 SGHTA and CDR2 FQGTGA. CDR3 length: 12 amino acids. The CDR3 loop is CASSASGDTQYF. As DNA, the CDR3 is TGTGCCAGCAGCGCCTCCGGGGATACGCAGTATTTT.